These T cell receptor beta chains were read from a single sample in a study of OX40 agonist ivuxolimab in advanced cancers. Profiled with immunoSEQ multiplex PCR; TCRdb holds only in-frame clones, not every one. The table includes approximately 24,000 clones, approximately 89% detected once. Material: CD4+ or CD8+ T cells sorted from blood, obtained in a trial of the OX40 agonist ivuxolimab. The receptors derive from an adult with an advanced solid tumor such as melanoma, head and neck, liver or kidney cancer. Both conserved end residues are part of each CDR3. A D gene is named only where the DNA matches it firmly. Only part of the rows carry a size: once, few, many, or a class if the clone is expanded.

v_gene	len	abundance	d_gene	j_gene	CDR3nt	CDR3aa
TRBV7-2	13	NA	NA	TRBJ2-7	TGTGCCAGCAGCCTCGGACCGGTGGGCGAGCAGTACTTC	CASSLGPVGEQYF
TRBV20-1	10	NA	NA	TRBJ1-1	TGCAGTGCGATACAGAGAGAAGCTTTCTTT	CSAIQREAFF
TRBV6-6	14	NA	NA	TRBJ1-5	TGTGCCAGCAGTTATTCTGGCAGCAATCAGCCCCAGCATTTT	CASSYSGSNQPQHF
TRBV19	13	NA	NA	TRBJ1-1	TGTGCCAGTAGTATAGATGTGGTTACTGAAGCTTTCTTT	CASSIDVVTEAFF
TRBV10-3	14	NA	NA	TRBJ1-4	TGTGCCATCAGTGGCCGGGATTCTAATGAAAAACTGTTTTTT	CAISGRDSNEKLFF
TRBV6-5	13	NA	TRBD1	TRBJ2-7	TGTGCCAGCAGTTACTCGTCCGGGACAGAACAGTACTTC	CASSYSSGTEQYF
TRBV4-3	15	NA	NA	TRBJ1-2	TGCGCCAGCAGCCAAGATCGGCAGGGGTACTATGGCTACACCTTC	CASSQDRQGYYGYTF
TRBV7-9	14	NA	TRBD2	TRBJ2-1	TGTGCCAGCAGCCGACTAGCGGGAGACACTGAGCAGTTCTTC	CASSRLAGDTEQFF
TRBV5-1	14	NA	NA	TRBJ2-5	TGCGCCAGCAGCTTGGGGGGTACTCAAGAGACCCAGTACTTC	CASSLGGTQETQYF
TRBV6-4	16	NA	TRBD2	TRBJ2-6	TGTGCCAGCAGTCCAGGGACTAGCTCTGGGGCCAACGTCCTGACTTTC	CASSPGTSSGANVLTF
TRBV4-1	14	NA	NA	TRBJ2-5	TGCGCCAGCAGCCAAGATGAGGACCCCCGGGACCAGTACTTC	CASSQDEDPRDQYF
TRBV7-9	16	NA	NA	TRBJ1-2	TGTGCCAGCAGTTCCTCCGGGACCCTCAAGGGAGCTGGCTACACCTTC	CASSSSGTLKGAGYTF
TRBV29-1	14	NA	NA	TRBJ2-2	TGCAGCGCTGCGACAGGAACGAACACCGGGGAGCTGTTTTTT	CSAATGTNTGELFF
TRBV12-5	16	few	NA	TRBJ2-1	TGTGCTAGTGGTCCCCCCGGGATTAGCTCCTACAATGAGCAGTTCTTC	CASGPPGISSYNEQFF
TRBV5-1	12	NA	NA	TRBJ2-7	TGCGCCAGCAGTAATCAGGGCTACGAGCAGTACTTC	CASSNQGYEQYF
TRBV29-1	14	NA	NA	TRBJ2-3	TGCAGCGTTGACAGCGGAGGTAGCACAGATACGCAGTATTTT	CSVDSGGSTDTQYF
TRBV6-1	13	NA	NA	TRBJ2-4	TGTGCCAGCAGCGCCTCGGGGCAAAACATTCAGTACTTC	CASSASGQNIQYF
TRBV5-6	13	NA	NA	TRBJ2-2	TGTGCCAGCAGCTCCCGGGTCACCGGGGAGCTGTTTTTT	CASSSRVTGELFF
TRBV5-1	13	NA	TRBD1	TRBJ1-2	TGCGCCAGCAGCCCGCAGACAGGGGCTGGCTACACCTTC	CASSPQTGAGYTF
TRBV5-1	14	NA	TRBD1	TRBJ1-1	TGCGCCAGCAGTCACGGGACAGCAAACACTGAAGCTTTCTTT	CASSHGTANTEAFF
TRBV5-1	13	NA	NA	TRBJ2-7	TGCGCCAGCCGCCGGGACACCCGCTCCGAGCAGTACTTC	CASRRDTRSEQYF
TRBV18	16	NA	NA	TRBJ1-2	TGTGCCAGCTCACCAGGATCAGCAGGGACGAACTATGGCTACACCTTC	CASSPGSAGTNYGYTF
TRBV6-5	14	NA	NA	TRBJ2-3	TGTGCCAGCAGTTACTACGGGGCTCCAGATACGCAGTATTTT	CASSYYGAPDTQYF
TRBV6-5	14	NA	NA	TRBJ2-7	TGTGCCAGCAGTTACAGGGCCTCAACCTACGAGCAGTACTTC	CASSYRASTYEQYF
TRBV18	14	NA	TRBD1	TRBJ2-7	TGTGCCAGCTCACCGGGACAGGGGGCGGGCGAGCAGTACTTC	CASSPGQGAGEQYF
TRBV5-6	17	NA	NA	TRBJ2-2	TGTGCCAGCAGCTTGGGTGCTGCAGGGTGGAGAACCGGGGAGCTGTTTTTT	CASSLGAAGWRTGELFF
TRBV5-4	16	NA	TRBD2	TRBJ2-7	TGTGCCAGCAGCTCCAAGTCAGCGGGAACTTTCTACGAGCAGTACTTC	CASSSKSAGTFYEQYF
TRBV7-9	14	NA	NA	TRBJ1-2	TGTGCCAGCAGCCCCCCTCTAGTGAGGGATGGCTACACCTTC	CASSPPLVRDGYTF
TRBV9	16	NA	NA	TRBJ2-1	TGTGCCAGCAGCGTAGGAGCGGGTAGCTCCTACAATGAGCAGTTCTTC	CASSVGAGSSYNEQFF
TRBV6-6	16	NA	TRBD1	TRBJ1-2	TGTGCCAGCAGTTATGGGACAGGGGGCCTGAACTATGGCTACACCTTC	CASSYGTGGLNYGYTF
TRBV11-1	15	NA	TRBD1	TRBJ2-1	TGTGCCAGCAGCGTCGACCAGGGGGCACACAATGAGCAGTTCTTC	CASSVDQGAHNEQFF
TRBV18	12	NA	NA	TRBJ1-1	TGTGCCAGCTCACCATTTTTGAGTGAAGCTTTCTTT	CASSPFLSEAFF
TRBV5-1	15	NA	NA	TRBJ1-4	TGCGCCAGCAGGGCCGGTGTCGGAACTAATGAAAAACTGTTTTTT	CASRAGVGTNEKLFF
TRBV6-1	13	few	NA	TRBJ2-2	TGTGCCAGCCTTCCAGGGCACACCGGGGAGCTGTTTTTT	CASLPGHTGELFF
TRBV5-1	14	NA	TRBD2	TRBJ2-2	TGCGCCAGCAGCGGAGCGGAGCGGGACGGGGAGCTGTTTTTT	CASSGAERDGELFF
TRBV19	16	few	NA	TRBJ1-1	TGTGCCAGTTCTGCGACAGGCGCTCCTAGGAGGACTGAAGCTTTCTTT	CASSATGAPRRTEAFF
TRBV7-2	16	few	NA	TRBJ2-3	TGTGCCAGCAGCCCGGCCCGGGCCCCGAATGCGGATACGCAGTATTTT	CASSPARAPNADTQYF
TRBV19	15	NA	NA	TRBJ2-3	TGTGCCAGTAGTATTGGCGGGGACGGCACAGATACGCAGTATTTT	CASSIGGDGTDTQYF
TRBV2	11	NA	NA	TRBJ1-4	TGTGCCAGCAGTGAAGTTGAAAAACTGTTTTTT	CASSEVEKLFF
TRBV5-1	16	NA	NA	TRBJ2-2	TGCGCCAGCAGCTTGGCTCTATGGGGGGAAACCGGGGAGCTGTTTTTT	CASSLALWGETGELFF
TRBV29-1	13	NA	NA	TRBJ2-1	TGCAGCGTTGAACAGAGCTCCTACAATGAGCAGTTCTTC	CSVEQSSYNEQFF
TRBV30	13	NA	NA	TRBJ1-2	TGTGCCTGGACCTTCCGAACTAACTATGGCTACACCTTC	CAWTFRTNYGYTF
TRBV5-1	16	few	NA	TRBJ1-1	TGCGCCAGCAGCATATTACCCGGCGGGGGGAACACTGAAGCTTTCTTT	CASSILPGGGNTEAFF
TRBV30	12	few	NA	TRBJ2-7	TGTGCCTGGAGTGGGGGAGATGGGGAGCAGTACTTC	CAWSGGDGEQYF
TRBV19	14	few	NA	TRBJ2-7	TGTGCCAGTAGGAGCAGGGGCGACTCCTACGAGCAGTACTTC	CASRSRGDSYEQYF
TRBV5-1	15	NA	NA	TRBJ1-1	TGCGCCAGCAGCTTGGATCCGGGGGCGGGAGCTGAAGCTTTCTTT	CASSLDPGAGAEAFF
TRBV6-6	12	once	NA	TRBJ1-2	TGTGCCCACGGTAGGGTCGACTATGGCTACACCTTC	CAHGRVDYGYTF
TRBV5-5	15	NA	NA	TRBJ1-3	TGTGCCAGCAGCTTAGTAGTGGGTTCTGGAAACACCATATATTTT	CASSLVVGSGNTIYF
TRBV7-9	14	once	TRBD1	TRBJ1-6	TGTGCCAGCAGCCCCGGGACAGGGGGTTCACCCCTCCACTTT	CASSPGTGGSPLHF
TRBV5-4	14	NA	NA	TRBJ1-2	TGTGCCAGCAGCCCAATAGGGGTGGAGGGTGGCTACACCTTC	CASSPIGVEGGYTF